This is a list of T cell receptor beta chains from one sample in a study of blood T cell repertoires in COVID-19. The protocol was immunoSEQ multiplex PCR, while the TCRdb copy is restricted to in-frame clones and leaves out a portion. The sample records hundreds of thousands of clones, approximately 86% being singletons. The sample consisted of PBMCs or T cells enriched from blood (not recorded which). The source of these receptors is a woman aged 55-75 years who had recovered from COVID-19. Both conserved end residues are part of each CDR3. A D gene is named only where the DNA matches it firmly. Some rows have no size entry. The others give once, few or many, or a class for an expanded clone.

clone size	V gene	J gene	D gene	CDR3 protein	CDR3 DNA
once	TRBV15	TRBJ1-3	TRBD1	CATSRDRAGGTIYF	TGTGCCACCAGCAGGGACAGGGCCGGTGGCACCATATATTTT
.	TRBV5-1	TRBJ2-3	TRBD1	CASSLGGTGDTDTQYF	TGCGCCAGCAGCTTGGGAGGGACAGGGGACACAGATACGCAGTATTTT
once	TRBV20-1	TRBJ2-5	.	CSARWGETQYF	TGCAGTGCTAGATGGGGCGAGACCCAGTACTTC
.	TRBV4-1	TRBJ2-3	TRBD2	CASSQASGAGLGRSAYF	TGCGCCAGCAGCCAAGCCAGTGGGGCGGGACTAGGAAGATCGGCGTATTTT
.	TRBV28	TRBJ2-3	TRBD2	CASSPRTSGGSSTDTQYF	TGTGCCAGCAGTCCGAGGACTAGCGGGGGATCGAGCACAGATACGCAGTATTTT
.	TRBV4-1	TRBJ2-5	TRBD2	CASSQGPSGGAETQYF	TGCGCCAGCAGCCAAGGGCCTAGCGGGGGGGCAGAGACCCAGTACTTC
.	TRBV6-5	TRBJ1-1	TRBD1	CASSYLGTGLTEAFF	TGTGCCAGCAGTTACTTAGGGACAGGGTTGACTGAAGCTTTCTTT
.	TRBV7-9	TRBJ1-1	TRBD1	CASSNQGAVTEAFF	TGTGCCAGCAGCAACCAGGGGGCGGTCACTGAAGCTTTCTTT
.	TRBV27	TRBJ2-1	TRBD2	CASSLSTGLSGGGRGEQFF	TGTGCCAGCAGTTTATCGACGGGCCTAAGCGGGGGAGGAAGGGGTGAGCAGTTCTTC
.	TRBV24-1	TRBJ1-1	TRBD1	CATSDLRQGVTVNTEAFF	TGTGCCACCAGTGATTTGCGGCAGGGGGTTACCGTGAACACTGAAGCTTTCTTT
once	TRBV7-9	TRBJ2-1	TRBD2	CASSLGLAGGLYYNEQFF	TGTGCCAGCAGCCTGGGACTAGCGGGGGGGCTTTACTACAATGAGCAGTTCTTC
.	TRBV30	TRBJ1-6	TRBD1	CAWSQGTGGTRASPLHF	TGTGCCTGGAGTCAGGGGACAGGGGGGACTAGGGCTTCACCCCTCCACTTT
.	TRBV12-3/TRBV12-4	TRBJ2-3	.	CAIKGVDTDTQYF	TGTGCCATAAAGGGGGTCGACACAGATACGCAGTATTTT
.	TRBV5-3	TRBJ2-1	TRBD1	CARSSRGQRTDNEQFF	TGTGCCAGAAGCTCCAGGGGGCAGCGGACGGACAATGAGCAGTTCTTC
.	TRBV28	TRBJ2-7	TRBD2	CASSLARTRFYEQYF	TGTGCCAGCAGCTTAGCGCGGACTAGGTTCTACGAGCAGTACTTC
.	TRBV24-1	TRBJ2-1	.	CATSDSPGESYNEQFF	TGTGCCACCAGTGATTCCCCGGGGGAATCGTACAATGAGCAGTTCTTC
few	TRBV27	TRBJ2-1	TRBD1	CASSDRARNEQFF	TGTGCCAGCAGCGACAGGGCGCGCAATGAGCAGTTCTTC
.	TRBV28	TRBJ1-2	.	CASSLRAYGYTF	TGTGCCAGCAGTTTGAGGGCCTATGGCTACACCTTC
.	TRBV4-1	TRBJ2-4	TRBD1	CASSQDRGTGGDIQYF	TGCGCCAGCAGCCAAGATCGGGGGACAGGGGGGGACATTCAGTACTTC
.	TRBV3-1/TRBV3-2	TRBJ2-3	.	CASRLTDTQYF	TGTGCCAGCAGACTCACAGATACGCAGTATTTT
.	TRBV5-1	TRBJ1-1	.	CASSFQGLSTEAFF	TGCGCCAGCAGCTTCCAGGGATTATCCACTGAAGCTTTCTTT
.	TRBV2	TRBJ1-4	TRBD1	CASSGTGGANEKLFF	TGTGCCAGCAGCGGGACAGGGGGCGCAAATGAAAAACTGTTTTTT
few	TRBV11-3	TRBJ2-7	TRBD1	CASSVNPGQGAKEQYF	TGTGCCAGCAGCGTGAATCCGGGACAGGGGGCTAAGGAGCAGTACTTC
.	TRBV2	TRBJ1-4	.	CASSRSSDEKLFF	TGTGCCAGCAGCAGGTCATCGGATGAAAAACTGTTTTTT
.	TRBV13	TRBJ2-2	TRBD1	CASSAGQGRSNTGELFF	TGTGCCAGCAGCGCTGGACAGGGGCGGTCGAACACCGGGGAGCTGTTTTTT
.	TRBV30	TRBJ2-5	TRBD1	CAWSIQGAPWKETQYF	TGTGCCTGGAGTATACAGGGGGCACCTTGGAAAGAGACCCAGTACTTC
.	TRBV25-1	TRBJ1-1	.	CASTPPGLTEAFF	TGTGCCAGCACCCCCCCAGGGCTCACTGAAGCTTTCTTT
.	TRBV5-1	TRBJ2-1	TRBD1	CASSSDRTGVDEQFF	TGCGCCAGCAGCTCCGATCGGACAGGGGTCGATGAGCAGTTCTTC
.	TRBV2	TRBJ1-1	TRBD1	CASTGGQGAAEAFF	TGTGCCAGCACCGGGGGACAGGGGGCCGCTGAAGCTTTCTTT
once	TRBV29-1	TRBJ1-2	.	CSVELANYGYTF	TGCAGCGTTGAACTAGCTAACTATGGCTACACCTTC
.	TRBV28	TRBJ1-2	TRBD1	CASSSVTGEIYGYTF	TGTGCCAGCAGTTCTGTGACAGGGGAGATCTATGGCTACACCTTC
.	TRBV2	TRBJ2-2	.	CASSDPLGLRNTGELFF	TGTGCCAGCAGTGATCCTCTGGGCCTAAGGAACACCGGGGAGCTGTTTTTT
.	TRBV5-4	TRBJ1-4	TRBD1	CASSRTSTGRSEKLFF	TGTGCCAGCAGCCGTACATCGACAGGGAGGAGCGAAAAACTGTTTTTT
.	TRBV5-6	TRBJ2-2	.	CASTVTLTGRELFF	TGTGCCAGCACCGTGACCCTTACAGGAAGGGAGCTGTTTTTT
.	TRBV2	TRBJ1-2	.	CASSELGHYGYTF	TGTGCCAGCAGTGAACTGGGGCACTATGGCTACACCTTC
.	TRBV24-1	TRBJ2-5	TRBD2	CATSRTSGGIETQYF	TGTGCCACCAGCAGGACTAGCGGGGGGATAGAGACCCAGTACTTC
.	TRBV19	TRBJ2-1	TRBD2	CASSRGGNEQFF	TGTGCCAGTAGTAGGGGGGGGAATGAGCAGTTCTTC
once	TRBV9	TRBJ2-1	.	CASSDHRNEQFF	TGTGCCAGCAGCGACCACAGAAATGAGCAGTTCTTC
.	TRBV6-5	TRBJ1-4	.	CASSHSTTNEKLFF	TGTGCCAGCAGTCACAGCACAACTAATGAAAAACTGTTTTTT
.	TRBV7-6	TRBJ2-1	TRBD2	CASSFRLAGGLYNEQFF	TGTGCCAGCAGCTTCCGCCTAGCGGGGGGCTTATACAATGAGCAGTTCTTC